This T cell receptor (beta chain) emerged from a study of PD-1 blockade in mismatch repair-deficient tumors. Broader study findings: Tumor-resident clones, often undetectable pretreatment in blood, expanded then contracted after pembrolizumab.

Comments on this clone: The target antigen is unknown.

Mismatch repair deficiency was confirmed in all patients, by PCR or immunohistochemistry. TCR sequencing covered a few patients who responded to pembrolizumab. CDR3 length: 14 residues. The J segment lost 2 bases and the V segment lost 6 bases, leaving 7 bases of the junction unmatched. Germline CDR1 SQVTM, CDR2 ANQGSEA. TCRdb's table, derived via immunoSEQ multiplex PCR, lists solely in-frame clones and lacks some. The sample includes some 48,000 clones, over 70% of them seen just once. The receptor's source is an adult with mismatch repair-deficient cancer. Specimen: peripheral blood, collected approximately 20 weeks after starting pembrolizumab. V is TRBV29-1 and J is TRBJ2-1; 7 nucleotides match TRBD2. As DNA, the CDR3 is TGCAGCGTAACCGGGACTAATCCCTACAATGAGCAGTTCTTC. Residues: CSVTGTNPYNEQFF.